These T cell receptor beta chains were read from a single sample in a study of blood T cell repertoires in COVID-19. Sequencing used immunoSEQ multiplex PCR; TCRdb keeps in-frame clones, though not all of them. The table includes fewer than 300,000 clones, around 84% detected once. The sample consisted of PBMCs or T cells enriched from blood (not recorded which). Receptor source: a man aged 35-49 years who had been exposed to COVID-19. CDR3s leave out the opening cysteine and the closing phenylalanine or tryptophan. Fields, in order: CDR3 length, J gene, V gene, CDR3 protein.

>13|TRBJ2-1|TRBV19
ASSPQGTASNEQF
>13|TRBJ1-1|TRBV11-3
ASSFGGSLSTEAF
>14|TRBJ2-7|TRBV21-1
ASSKKTGTASYEQY
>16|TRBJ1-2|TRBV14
ASSHARVGRGLSYGYT
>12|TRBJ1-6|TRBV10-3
AIRETGSGSPLH
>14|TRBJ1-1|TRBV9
ASSPPGNHMNTEAF
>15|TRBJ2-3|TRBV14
ASSPPNWWGSTDTQY
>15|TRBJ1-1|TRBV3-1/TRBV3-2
ASSQATGIGLNTEAF
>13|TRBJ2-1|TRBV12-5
ASGTGTGSYNEQF
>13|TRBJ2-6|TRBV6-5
ASSYSVRGANVLT
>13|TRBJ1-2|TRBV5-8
ASSLPQVEKYGYT
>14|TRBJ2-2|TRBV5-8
ASKRTSAGNTGELF
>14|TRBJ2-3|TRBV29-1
SVEMLQASSTDTQY
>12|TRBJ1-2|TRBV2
ASRITGGADGYT
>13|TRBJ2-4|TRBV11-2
ASTRDRGLWNIQY
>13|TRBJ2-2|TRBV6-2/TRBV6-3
ASSKGLASTGELF
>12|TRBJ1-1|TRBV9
ASSVGQRDTEAF
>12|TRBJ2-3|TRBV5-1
ASSSTGVGDTQY
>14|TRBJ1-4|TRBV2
ASGEQGWVANEKLF
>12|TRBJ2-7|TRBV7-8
ASSYLGQLYEQY
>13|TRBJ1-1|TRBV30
AWSRDRGLLTEAF
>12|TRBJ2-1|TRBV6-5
ASSSGLAGNEQF
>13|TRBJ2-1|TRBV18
ASSLTPRGTNEQF
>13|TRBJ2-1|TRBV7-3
ASSLSRSSYNEQF
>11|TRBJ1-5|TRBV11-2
ASSRRIDQPQH
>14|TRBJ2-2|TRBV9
ASSVVSRGNTGELF
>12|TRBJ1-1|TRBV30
AWSDTPMNTEAF
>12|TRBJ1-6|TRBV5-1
ASSFGQGVSPLH